This T cell receptor beta chain emerged from a study of tumor and adjacent non-tumor tissue in lung cancer. Whole-study findings and limits: Tumor tissue had significantly higher TCR diversity than normal lung.

Turning to this clonotype: No antigen is known for it. One end of the junction varies from germline; a read error may be responsible.

A modified ARM-PCR protocol with three rounds of nested PCR amplified TCRbeta. TCRdb itself ran the multiplex PCR reads through MiXCR, one entry per CDR3 protein. The data contain 200,000 to 250,000 distinct CDR3 sequences, about 71% of them singletons. Per germline, CDR1 SGHRS and CDR2 YFSETQ. This CDR3 is 13 amino acids long. The template was RNA from unsorted bulk tissue. V is TRBV5-1 and J is TRBJ1-2; D might be TRBD1 (6 bases). The sequenced sample consisted of lung tumor tissue. This receptor was identified in a man in his 60s with non-small cell lung cancer. In DNA form, the CDR3 reads TGCGCCAGCGGCGAAACAGGGAACTATGGTTACACCTTC. Its protein is CASGETGNYGYTF.